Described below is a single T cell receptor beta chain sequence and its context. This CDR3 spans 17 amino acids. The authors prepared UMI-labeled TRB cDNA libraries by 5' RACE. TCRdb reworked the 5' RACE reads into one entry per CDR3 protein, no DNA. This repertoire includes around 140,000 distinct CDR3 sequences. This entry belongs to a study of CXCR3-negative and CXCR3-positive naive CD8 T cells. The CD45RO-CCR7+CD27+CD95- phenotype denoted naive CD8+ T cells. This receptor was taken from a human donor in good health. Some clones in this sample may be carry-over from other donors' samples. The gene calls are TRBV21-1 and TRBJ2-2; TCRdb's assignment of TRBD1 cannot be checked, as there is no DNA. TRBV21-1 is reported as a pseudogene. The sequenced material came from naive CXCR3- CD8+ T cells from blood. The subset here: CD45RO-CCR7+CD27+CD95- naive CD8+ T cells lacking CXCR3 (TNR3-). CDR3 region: CASSARRWGPNTGELFF.